This T cell receptor (beta chain) was sequenced during a study of PD-1 blockade in classical Hodgkin lymphoma. The CDR3 loop spans 16 amino acids. V shed 1 base and J shed 9 bases, with 16 bases lying between them. From germline, CDR1 is SEHNR and CDR2 FQNEAQ (reference sequence). By its share, this clone is medium-sized. All the patients suffered relapse after autologous stem cell transplantation, and brentuximab vedotin exposure differed. Sequencing used immunoSEQ multiplex PCR; TCRdb keeps in-frame clones, though not all of them. The sample includes approximately 46,000 clones, 73% seen only once; the top ten take approximately 11%.

The V gene is TRBV7-9, the J gene TRBJ1-6; tentative D call: TRBD1 (5 bases). Material: peripheral blood mononuclear cells (PBMCs), obtained at baseline. The sequence derives from a human donor with classical Hodgkin lymphoma. CDR3: CASSLVGHGGGSPLHF. DNA for the CDR3: TGTGCCAGCAGCTTAGTGGGGCATGGCGGGGGTTCACCCCTCCACTTT.